The following is a TCR beta chain sequence with its context. Each participant's cohort was designated according to participant-reported clinical history. This sample was included in a study of blood T cell repertoires in COVID-19. Whole-study context: Collection of acute and convalescent COVID-19 samples took place in the United States, Italy and Spain. The analysed material was cDNA or gDNA that came from T cells, B-cell-depleted T cells, or PBMCs.

The CDR3 is 14 amino acids. Trimming removed 6 bases at V and 4 bases at J, with 10 bases between. Per germline, CDR1 SGHVS and CDR2 FNYEAQ. Methods used by the authors: For nucleated cells, counts were estimated from reference gene primer amplification. Sequencing was performed with immunoSEQ multiplex PCR; in TCRdb, only in-frame clones are kept and a portion is missing. V, J and clone size are taken as reported in that table, and D and trimming were inferred from the DNA itself. The sample holds roughly 160,000 clones; 70% to 80% are singletons and the top ten take over 15%. V is TRBV7-6 and J is TRBJ2-6, with D possibly TRBD1 on 6 matching bases. The source material was PBMCs or T cells enriched from blood (not recorded which). The clonotype originates from a woman aged 70 to 79 in a cohort exposed to, infected with or recovered from COVID-19 (not recorded which). The CDR3 reads CASSTGSGANVLTF. CDR3 DNA: TGTGCCAGCAGTACAGGGTCGGGGGCCAACGTCCTGACTTTC.